Listed below are T cell receptor beta chains from one sample, sequenced in a study of a mutant IDH1 vaccine in newly diagnosed glioma. Their antigen targets remain unknown. Libraries were prepared by immunoSEQ multiplex PCR; TCRdb keeps only in-frame clonotypes and omits some of them. The sample has around 60,000 clones, around 83% seen once. This material consisted of PBMCs, taken from a glioma patient whose treatment included an IDH1 peptide vaccine. The receptor source for this set is a man younger than 45 with glioma. The CDR3 runs from the conserved cysteine through the conserved F or W. A D gene is named only where the DNA matches it firmly. Only some rows state a clone size, as once, few, many or a class for expanded clones.

j_call,clone_size,v_call,d_call,cdr3_aa,cdr3_nt
TRBJ2-1,.,TRBV7-9,TRBD1,CASSSSGQGAPEQFF,TGTGCCAGCAGCTCCTCGGGACAGGGGGCACCTGAGCAGTTCTTC
TRBJ1-4,.,TRBV18,.,CASSPSGPSNEKLFF,TGTGCCAGCTCACCCTCCGGCCCTTCTAATGAAAAACTGTTTTTT
TRBJ1-1,.,TRBV7-9,TRBD1,CASSHHPGTGGAQNTEAFF,TGTGCCAGCAGCCACCACCCCGGGACAGGGGGGGCCCAGAACACTGAAGCTTTCTTT
TRBJ2-2,.,TRBV10-2,.,CASSEMTVVGELFF,TGCGCCAGCAGTGAGATGACCGTTGTCGGGGAGCTGTTTTTT
TRBJ2-5,.,TRBV6-4,TRBD1,CASSRDRGETQYF,TGTGCCAGCAGCCGGGACAGGGGAGAGACCCAGTACTTC
TRBJ1-1,.,TRBV5-1,TRBD1,CASSLFQGATEAFF,TGCGCCAGCAGCTTGTTTCAGGGGGCAACTGAAGCTTTCTTT
TRBJ1-5,few,TRBV25-1,.,CASSELGSNQPQHF,TGTGCCAGCAGTGAATTAGGTAGCAATCAGCCCCAGCATTTT
TRBJ1-2,once,TRBV6-1,.,CASSETGGGYTF,TGTGCCAGCAGTGAAACCGGTGGTGGCTACACCTTC
TRBJ1-1,.,TRBV5-5,.,CASSFQGIVTEAFF,TGTGCCAGCAGCTTTCAGGGGATTGTTACTGAAGCTTTCTTT
TRBJ1-5,once,TRBV27,.,CASSRHGGGPDYSNQPQHF,TGTGCCAGCAGTCGGCACGGGGGGGGTCCTGACTATAGCAATCAGCCCCAGCATTTT
TRBJ2-7,.,TRBV4-1,.,CASSQGMGNEQYF,TGCGCCAGCAGCCAAGGAATGGGAAACGAGCAGTACTTC
TRBJ1-4,.,TRBV21-1,.,CASTSTRGPPNEKLFF,TGTGCCAGCACCTCTACGCGGGGGCCGCCTAATGAAAAACTGTTTTTT
TRBJ1-1,few,TRBV29-1,.,CSVSRGMNTEAFF,TGCAGCGTGTCGCGGGGGATGAACACTGAAGCTTTCTTT
TRBJ2-2,few,TRBV9,TRBD1,CASRAQGATGELFF,TGTGCCAGCAGAGCACAGGGGGCTACCGGGGAGCTGTTTTTT
TRBJ2-3,.,TRBV9,TRBD2,CASSLPLAGAPSSTDTQYF,TGTGCCAGCAGCCTCCCACTAGCGGGGGCACCCTCTAGCACAGATACGCAGTATTTT
TRBJ1-5,.,TRBV25-1,TRBD1,CASSGTGRSHQPQHF,TGTGCCAGCAGTGGGACAGGGAGGTCCCATCAGCCCCAGCATTTT
TRBJ2-3,.,TRBV5-1,.,CASSLQGGTDTQYF,TGCGCCAGCAGCTTGCAGGGGGGGACAGATACGCAGTATTTT
TRBJ2-2,.,TRBV5-1,.,CASSLAPGSNTGELFF,TGCGCCAGCAGCTTGGCCCCAGGGTCGAACACCGGGGAGCTGTTTTTT
TRBJ1-2,.,TRBV6-1,TRBD1,CASSEGRGQGYGYTF,TGTGCCAGCAGTGAAGGGCGGGGACAGGGCTATGGCTACACCTTC
TRBJ1-5,.,TRBV7-9,.,CASSLAQSVPNQPQHF,TGTGCCAGCAGCTTAGCGCAGAGCGTGCCCAATCAGCCCCAGCATTTT
TRBJ2-3,.,TRBV6-4,TRBD2,CASSETTSGEADTQYF,TGTGCCAGCAGTGAAACGACTAGCGGGGAGGCAGATACGCAGTATTTT
TRBJ1-1,.,TRBV5-1,TRBD1,CASSLTYVGQAEAFF,TGCGCCAGCAGCTTGACTTACGTTGGACAGGCTGAAGCTTTCTTT